This T cell receptor beta chain was profiled in a study of blood T cell repertoires in COVID-19. Overall study context: The United States, Italy and Spain were the sources of the acute and convalescent COVID-19 samples. Sources were T cells, B-cell-depleted T cells, or PBMCs; the material itself was cDNA or gDNA.

The V segment lost 4 bases and the J segment 3 bases; nucleotides outside the gene matches: 8. Germline loops: CDR1 SGHNT, CDR2 YYREEE (reference sequence). The CDR3 runs 15 residues. Study processing details: Reference gene primers were amplified, and this amplification served to estimate nucleated cell counts. Data came from immunoSEQ multiplex PCR; TCRdb stores just in-frame clones and leaves some out. V and J calls and clone size follow that table, whereas D and trimming were derived from the DNA. The table has some 110,000 clones, roughly 81% seen once. The gene calls are TRBV5-4 and TRBJ2-5; TRBD2 matches 8 bases. Sequenced input: peripheral blood. This clonotype was sampled from a man aged 35 to 55 with acute or convalescent COVID-19. The CDR3 DNA reads TGTGCCAGCAGCCCGGGGGGGGCTAGCGAAGAGACCCAGTACTTC. Translating gives CASSPGGASEETQYF. The full variable domain, in which reference TRBV5-4 and TRBJ2-5 provide the parts outside the CDR3, is ETGVTQSPTHLIKTRGQQVTLRCSSQSGHNTVSWYQQALGQGPQFIFQYYREEENGRGNFPPRFSGLQFPNYSSELNVNALELDDSALYLCASSPGGASEETQYFGPGTRLLVL.